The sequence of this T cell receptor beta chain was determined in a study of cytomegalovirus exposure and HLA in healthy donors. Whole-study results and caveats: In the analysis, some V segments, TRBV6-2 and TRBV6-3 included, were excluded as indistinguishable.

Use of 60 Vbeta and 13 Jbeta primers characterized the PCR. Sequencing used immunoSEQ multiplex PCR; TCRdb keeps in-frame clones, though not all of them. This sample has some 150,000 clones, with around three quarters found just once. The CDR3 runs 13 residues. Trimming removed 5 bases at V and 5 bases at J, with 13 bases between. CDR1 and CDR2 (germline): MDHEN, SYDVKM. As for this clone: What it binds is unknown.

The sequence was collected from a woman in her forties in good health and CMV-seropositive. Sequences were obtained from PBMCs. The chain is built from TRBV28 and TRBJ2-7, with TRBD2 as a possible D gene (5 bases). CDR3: CASSQPGLDEQYF. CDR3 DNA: TGTGCCAGCAGTCAGCCGGGATTAGACGAGCAGTACTTC.